The next 26 T cell receptor beta chains were all read from a single sample in a study of T cells in Graves' hyperthyroidism and ophthalmopathy. Amplified regions were TCR beta CDR3 sequences from RNA transcripts. First-round RT-PCR of the TCR CDR3 relied on the HTBI primer set. TCRdb re-analysed the multiplex PCR reads in MiXCR, keeping a single row per CDR3 protein. Of fewer than 550,000 distinct CDR3 sequences listed, roughly a quarter are singletons. Sequenced material: blood. Every receptor here comes from a woman aged 30 to 39 with Graves' ophthalmopathy.

The chain has TRBV10-3 and TRBJ2-5; D possibly matches TRBD1 or TRBD2 (5 bases each). The CDR3 has 14 residues. Deletions cut 4 bases from V and 8 bases from J, with 17 bases between. Germline loops: CDR1 ENHRY, CDR2 SYGVKD. The CDR3 DNA sequence: TGTGCCATCAGTGGGGGTATTCCGGGACGCACCCAGTACTTC. It codes for CAISGGIPGRTQYF.

This clonotype showed up just a few times. V and J are TRBV11-1 and TRBJ2-7; 8 bases are shared with TRBD2. The germline CDR1 and CDR2 sequences are SGHAT and FQDESV (reference sequence). The CDR3 runs to 16 residues. The V segment lost 7 bases and the J segment 1 base; nucleotides outside the gene matches: 12. As DNA, the CDR3 is TGTGCCAGCACCAAGGGTGAGGCTAGCGGGTCCTACGAGCAGTACTTC. Residues: CASTKGEASGSYEQYF.

This clonotype was seen ten or more times. The J gene is TRBJ2-7, the V gene TRBV2; no clear D gene. This CDR3 region has 17 residues. Germline assignment: CDR1 SNHLY and CDR2 FYNNEI. Trimming removed 4 bases at V and 1 base at J, with 20 bases between. The CDR3 protein is CASSGTRRSLRSYEQYF. The CDR3 DNA sequence: TGTGCCAGCAGTGGGACGCGTCGATCGCTTAGATCCTACGAGCAGTACTTC.

The chain recombines TRBV20-1 with TRBJ2-2; 9 nucleotides line up with TRBD1. CDR1 and CDR2 from the germline V gene are DFQATT and SNEGSKA (reference sequence). The CDR3 length is 16 residues. The J segment lost 3 bases and the V segment lost 3 bases, leaving 8 bases of the junction unmatched. The CDR3 DNA is TGCAGTGCTAGTGATTATAGGACAGGGGACACCGGGGAGCTGTTTTTT. Amino acids: CSASDYRTGDTGELFF.

This clonotype has more than one count but fewer than ten. V is TRBV7-3 and J is TRBJ2-7; D is ambiguous. The germline V gene encodes CDR1 SGHTA and CDR2 FQGTGA. The CDR3 has 14 amino acids. V was trimmed by 5 bases and J by 2 bases, leaving 13 bases between them. The CDR3, as DNA: TGTGCCAGCAGCATAAACCCCAAGCCCTACGAGCAGTACTTC. Residues: CASSINPKPYEQYF.

This clonotype was recorded many times. V gene TRBV29-1 combines with J gene TRBJ2-7, with D uncertain. Trimming pared 1 base from V and 4 bases from J, leaving 14 bases between. The CDR3 is made up of 14 amino acids. Germline V lookup: CDR1 SQVTM, CDR2 ANQGSEA. The CDR3 is CSVEVRRPGYEQYF. For the CDR3, the DNA is TGCAGCGTTGAAGTTCGGCGGCCTGGTTACGAGCAGTACTTC.

This clonotype was observed many times. The J gene is TRBJ1-2, the V gene TRBV11-3; 12 bases agree with TRBD1. Germline assignment: CDR1 SGHNT and CDR2 YENEEA. J gave up 1 base and V 5 bases, and 11 bases lay outside the gene matches. This CDR3 region has 18 residues. In nucleotides, the CDR3 is TGTGCCAGCAGCAAAAATCCGGGACAGGGGGCGCGTAACTATGGCTACACCTTC. Translation: CASSKNPGQGARNYGYTF.

This clonotype was observed at least ten times. This chain connects TRBV10-3 to TRBJ1-5; perhaps TRBD1 as D (5 bases). Germline-derived CDR1 and CDR2 are ENHRY and SYGVKD. Trimming took off 6 bases at V and 4 bases at J, with 13 bases between the two ends. The CDR3 runs 14 residues. The CDR3 coding sequence is TGTGCCATCAGCACAGGCATTCGGAATCAGCCCCAGCATTTT. It encodes CAISTGIRNQPQHF.

The rearrangement joins TRBV7-2 to TRBJ1-2; no clear D gene. The CDR3 is made up of 14 amino acids. Trimming shortened V by 0 bases and J by 4 bases, and 9 bases separated the two germline ends. CDR1 and CDR2 from the germline V gene are SGHTA and FQGNSA. The CDR3 is CASSLALRPYGYTF. CDR3 coding DNA: TGTGCCAGCAGCTTAGCGCTACGGCCCTATGGCTACACCTTC.

This clonotype was found many times. The chain links TRBV19 to TRBJ1-2, with D unclear. The V end was cut by 7 bases, the J end by 4 bases, with 13 bases between. This CDR3 spans 13 amino acids. Germline V gives CDR1 LNHDA, CDR2 SQIVND (reference sequence). The CDR3 DNA reads TGTGCCAGTAACCCAAGCGGGCCCTATGGCTACACCTTC. Encoded protein: CASNPSGPYGYTF.

This clonotype appeared many times. The rearrangement joins TRBV6-1 to TRBJ1-1, with D maybe TRBD1 (5 bases). The V gene lost 4 bases and the J gene lost 1 base, with 16 bases spanning the gap. Germline assignment: CDR1 MNHNS and CDR2 SASEGT. The CDR3 contains 16 residues. The chain's CDR3 is CASSVGGKGANTEAFF. CDR3 sequence (DNA): TGTGCCAGCAGTGTCGGGGGAAAGGGCGCGAACACTGAAGCTTTCTTT.

This clonotype was observed at least ten times. The chain employs TRBV12-3 or TRBV12-4 and TRBJ2-7, with 7 bases identical to TRBD1. The CDR3 is 14 residues long. The ends lost 4 bases at V and 3 bases at J; junction bases unmatched: 6. The CDR3: CASSSPGQSYEQYF. In DNA form, the CDR3 reads TGTGCCAGCAGTTCACCGGGACAGAGCTACGAGCAGTACTTC.

This clonotype was found many times. J is TRBJ2-2 and V is TRBV7-9; weak D call: TRBD2 (5 bases). The CDR3 has 15 residues. Trimming left V 2 bases short and J 5 bases short, with 12 bases between. Germline CDR1 SEHNR, CDR2 FQNEAQ (reference sequence). CDR3 protein: CASSLSRAQTGELFF. Written as DNA, the CDR3 is TGTGCCAGCAGCTTATCGAGGGCGCAGACCGGGGAGCTGTTTTTT.

This clonotype was seen repeatedly, ten times or more. This rearrangement joins TRBV19 to TRBJ1-1; D gene ambiguous. V was cut by 8 bases and J by 0 bases, with 10 bases left in between. CDR1 LNHDA and CDR2 SQIVND come from the germline V gene (reference sequence). The CDR3 has 13 residues. CDR3 DNA sequence: TGTGCCAGTCTAGATGGGATGAACACTGAAGCTTTCTTT. Residues: CASLDGMNTEAFF.

This clonotype was counted between two and nine times. The J gene is TRBJ1-6, the V gene TRBV20-1; no definite D call. The germline V gene has CDR1 DFQATT and CDR2 SNEGSKA (reference sequence). V dropped 2 bases and J dropped 5 bases, with 10 bases sitting between them. This CDR3 has 14 amino acids. CDR3 loop: CSARPGLNNSPLHF. CDR3 coding DNA: TGCAGTGCTAGACCTGGACTGAATAATTCACCCCTCCACTTT.

The chain joins TRBV29-1 to TRBJ1-2; 9 nucleotides match TRBD1. Germline assignment: CDR1 SQVTM and CDR2 ANQGSEA. V lost 6 bases, J lost 3 bases, and 5 bases stayed unmatched. The CDR3 sequence is 13 residues long. Written as DNA, the CDR3 is TGCAGCGTCGGGACAGGGATCGACTATGGCTACACCTTC. Translated, it gives CSVGTGIDYGYTF.

The chain combines TRBV9 with TRBJ1-1; a weak D match, TRBD1 (5 bases). Germline values: CDR1 SGDLS, CDR2 YYNGEE. Trimming left V 3 bases short and J 7 bases short, with 13 bases between. This CDR3 is built from 13 residues. The CDR3 coding sequence is TGTGCCAGCAGCGCCGTGTTCGGGGGTGAAGCTTTCTTT. Translating it yields CASSAVFGGEAFF.

The sample holds many counts of this clonotype. The chain is built from TRBV7-2 and TRBJ1-5; D is unresolved. From germline, CDR1 is SGHTA and CDR2 FQGNSA. The CDR3 loop spans 13 amino acids. Trimming stripped 1 base from V and 5 bases from J, with 6 bases between. CDR3 bases: TGTGCCAGCAGCTTAGGCTACGATCAGCCCCAGCATTTT. Its protein product is CASSLGYDQPQHF.

This clonotype was counted between two and nine times. The chain employs TRBV12-3 or TRBV12-4 and TRBJ2-7; D unresolved. CDR3 length equals 13 residues. V gave up 0 bases and J gave up 2 bases, with 5 bases separating them. CDR3 region: CASSLAATYEQYF. The CDR3 bases are TGTGCCAGCAGTTTAGCGGCTACCTACGAGCAGTACTTC.

The chain is built from TRBV29-1 and TRBJ2-5, with 11 bases aligning to TRBD1. This CDR3 is 15 amino acids long. V was pared by 6 bases and J by 8 bases, with 14 bases of the junction left unmatched. Germline CDR1 reads SQVTM; CDR2 reads ANQGSEA. CDR3 coding DNA: TGCAGCGTACCATCGGGACAGGGGGTAAGAGGTACCCAGTACTTC. Translated, it gives CSVPSGQGVRGTQYF.

The V and J genes are TRBV7-3 and TRBJ2-2; 7 positions agree with TRBD1. CDR3 length: 14 residues. V was pared by 5 bases and J by 6 bases, with 6 bases of the junction left unmatched. The V gene's germline CDR1 is SGHTA and CDR2 FQGTGA. CDR3 in amino acids: CASSLQGSAGELFF. CDR3 nucleotides: TGTGCCAGCAGCCTACAGGGGAGTGCCGGGGAGCTGTTTTTT. The variable domain in full, with the rest retrieved from reference TRBV7-3 and TRBJ2-2, is GAGVSQTPSNKVTEKGKYVELRCDPISGHTALYWYRQSLGQGPEFLIYFQGTGAADDSGLPNDRFFAVRPEGSVSTLKIQRTERGDSAVYLCASSLQGSAGELFFGEGSRLTVL.

This clonotype was observed at least ten times. The chain recombines TRBV25-1 with TRBJ2-5; the D gene is possibly TRBD2 (6 bases). In germline, CDR1 is MGHDK, CDR2 SYGVNS. This CDR3 contains 14 residues. Trimming removed 7 bases from V and 10 bases from J, with 22 bases in between. The CDR3 DNA reads TGTGCCAGCACGACGACCGGTGGCGGGGCGGTCCAGTACTTC. It specifies CASTTTGGGAVQYF. The variable domain in full, completed from reference TRBV25-1 and TRBJ2-5, reads EADIYQTPRYLVIGTGKKITLECSQTMGHDKMYWYQQDPGMELHLIHYSYGVNSTEKGDLSSESTVSRIRTEHFPLTLESARPSHTSQYLCASTTTGGGAVQYFGPGTRLLVL.

At least ten counts were recorded for this clonotype. The V call is TRBV6-5, the J call TRBJ1-2, with D tentatively TRBD1 (5 bases). The CDR3 sequence is 14 residues long. Germline V gene lookup returns CDR1 MNHEY and CDR2 SVGAGI. V was trimmed by 3 bases and J by 6 bases, leaving 14 bases between them. This CDR3 is CASSYAGGADGYTF. The DNA of the CDR3 is TGTGCCAGCAGTTATGCAGGAGGGGCGGATGGCTACACCTTC.

This clonotype has just a few counts. The chain has TRBV6-1 and TRBJ2-7; 7 positions match TRBD1. Trimming removed 6 bases from V and 7 bases from J; junction bases left unmatched: 9. CDR1 and CDR2 from the germline V gene are MNHNS and SASEGT. This CDR3 is built from 13 residues. The CDR3 here is CASSGDRVWEQYF. The CDR3 nucleotides read TGTGCCAGCAGCGGCGACAGGGTTTGGGAGCAGTACTTC.

The V call is TRBV19, the J call TRBJ2-7, with D tentatively TRBD2 (5 bases). The CDR3 totals 13 residues. Germline CDR1 is LNHDA and CDR2 is SQIVND (reference sequence). V gave up 3 bases and J gave up 2 bases, with 8 bases separating them. The CDR3 is CASSMGVTYEQYF. CDR3 DNA sequence: TGTGCCAGTAGTATGGGAGTAACCTACGAGCAGTACTTC.

This clonotype has at least ten counts. This chain uses TRBV6-2 or TRBV6-3 with TRBJ1-5; perhaps TRBD1 as D (5 bases). Between the trimmed V and J ends, which lost 6 bases and 7 bases, there was a span of 16 bases. This CDR3 contains 14 residues. Germline CDR1 MNHEY, CDR2 SVGEGT. The CDR3 region is CASRTPRVKQPQHF. The CDR3 coding sequence is TGTGCCAGCAGGACCCCCAGGGTAAAACAGCCCCAGCATTTT.